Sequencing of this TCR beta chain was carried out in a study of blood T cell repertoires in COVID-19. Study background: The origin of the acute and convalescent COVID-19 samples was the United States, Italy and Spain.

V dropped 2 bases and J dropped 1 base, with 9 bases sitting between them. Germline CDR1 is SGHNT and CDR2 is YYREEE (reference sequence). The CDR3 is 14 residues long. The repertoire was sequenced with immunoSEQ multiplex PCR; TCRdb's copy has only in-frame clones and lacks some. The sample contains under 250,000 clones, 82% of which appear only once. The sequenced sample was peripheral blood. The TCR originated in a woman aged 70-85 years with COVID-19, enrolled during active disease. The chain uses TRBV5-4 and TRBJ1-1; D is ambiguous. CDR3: CASSFNRGNTEAFF. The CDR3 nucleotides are TGTGCCAGCAGCTTTAACCGAGGGAACACTGAAGCTTTCTTT.